The source of this TCR beta chain is a study of human T cells and chemical hapten exposure. Study information: The patients, most of them female, presented with alopecia areata, totalis or universalis. The study, taken as a whole, reports: The number of TCRs over 1 in 1000 frequency stayed unchanged after DPC. Significantly more large CDR3 similarity clusters arose among expanded TCRs than among controls.

TCRdb re-derived calls from the RACE reads in MiXCR, one entry per CDR3 protein. The sample lists 85,000 to 100,000 distinct CDR3 sequences, roughly a quarter occurring once. The time point denotes: patch test 3, about 24 weeks after DPC sensitization. Treatment defined: therapeutic diphenylcyclopropenone sensitization with weekly scalp DPC. This clonotype was detected ten times or more. What it recognizes is unknown. The CDR3 totals 15 residues. Trimming removed 7 bases from V and 1 base from J; junction bases left unmatched: 5. Germline-derived CDR1 and CDR2 are SEHNR and FQNEAQ (reference sequence).

The receptor's source is a middle-aged man with alopecia areata. Some clones in this sample may be carry-over from other donors' samples. The input for sequencing was whole blood, taken in connection with sensitization to the hapten diphenylcyclopropenone (DPC). This chain joins TRBV7-9 and TRBJ2-1; 9 bases fit TRBD2. CDR3 sequence (DNA): TGTGCCAGCACCATTAGCGGGAGTTCCTACAATGAGCAGTTCTTC. This encodes CASTISGSSYNEQFF.